Sequencing of this TCR beta chain was carried out in a study of T cell repertoires in cytomegalovirus infection. Across the whole study: Indicated by public TCR beta signatures were CMV infection and matching HLA type. Study-wide findings and caveats: Cumulative frequency (of public TCR beta family members) identified carriers of CMV plus the relevant HLA. HLA-C-restricted TCR beta clonotypes specific for CMV led the ex vivo response.

This clonotype was seen at least ten times. The antigen remains undetermined. MiXCR, applied by TCRdb to the reads, yields one record per CDR3 protein. Of 200,000 to 300,000 distinct CDR3 sequences detected, about 13% appear once; the ten largest clones hold 7.5% to 10%. Sequencing was done on a sample of PBMCs. This clonotype was sampled from a human donor in good health (CMV status not recorded). Some clones in this sample may be carry-over from other donors' samples.

CDR3 sequence: CASSSGGRTNYGYTF. As DNA, the CDR3 is TGTGCCAGCAGCTCAGGGGGACGGACTAACTATGGCTACACCTTC. The V call is TRBV7-2, the J call TRBJ1-2; 7 bases fit TRBD1. The CDR3 sequence is 15 residues long. Germline V lookup: CDR1 SGHTA, CDR2 FQGNSA. Losses at the gene ends were 4 bases for V and 0 bases for J; bases not matched to a gene: 5.